One and the same sample provided the 21 T cell receptor beta chains below, sequenced in a study of blood T cell repertoires in COVID-19. Method: immunoSEQ multiplex PCR; TCRdb's copy keeps in-frame clones and lacks some. The table includes roughly 200,000 clones, less than 80% detected once. The source material was peripheral blood. Receptors originate from a man in his fifties or sixties who had recovered from COVID-19.

The gene calls are TRBV3-1 (or the pseudogene TRBV3-2) and TRBJ2-7, with 9 nucleotides matching TRBD2. CDR3 length equals 15 residues. Germline values: CDR1 LGHDT, CDR2 YNNKEL (reference sequence). V lost 4 bases and J lost 3; bases outside the gene matches: 7. The CDR3 reads CASSRISGGGYEQYF. CDR3 nucleotides: TGTGCCAGCAGCCGGATTAGCGGGGGCGGCTACGAGCAGTACTTC.

V is TRBV5-1 and J is TRBJ2-7, with TRBD2 as a possible D gene (6 bases). The CDR3 totals 16 residues. Deletions cut 2 bases from V and 0 bases from J, with 15 bases between. Per germline, CDR1 SGHRS and CDR2 YFSETQ. The CDR3 region is CASSFLPGGISYEQYF. In nucleotides, the CDR3 is TGCGCCAGCAGCTTTTTGCCTGGAGGGATCTCCTACGAGCAGTACTTC.

The gene calls are TRBV7-9 and TRBJ1-6, with D possibly matching TRBD1 (5 bases). Deletions cut 3 bases from V and 14 bases from J, with 17 bases between. The CDR3 has 14 residues. From germline, CDR1 is SEHNR and CDR2 FQNEAQ (reference sequence). The CDR3 spells CASSLTLDQGALHF. The CDR3 DNA sequence: TGTGCCAGCAGCTTGACCCTGGACCAAGGGGCCCTCCACTTT.

The V and J genes are TRBV5-1 and TRBJ2-7, with D uncertain. The CDR3 contains 15 residues. The germline V gene has CDR1 SGHRS and CDR2 YFSETQ. V lost 0 bases and J 2 bases, leaving 12 bases between the germline ends. The DNA for the CDR3 is TGCGCCAGCAGCTTGGGAACCGCCCAGACCTACGAGCAGTACTTC. Its protein is CASSLGTAQTYEQYF.

The chain recombines TRBV27 with TRBJ2-1; the match to TRBD2 covers 12 bases. Germline assignment: CDR1 MNHEY and CDR2 SMNVEV (reference sequence). V gave up 6 bases and J gave up 7 bases; unmatched junction bases: 7. This CDR3 has 15 residues. The CDR3 spells CASRAGTSGLNEQFF. In DNA form, the CDR3 reads TGTGCCAGCAGAGCCGGGACTAGCGGGCTTAATGAGCAGTTCTTC.

The J gene is TRBJ1-1, the V gene TRBV7-2; the D gene is possibly TRBD1 (6 bases). CDR1 is SGHTA, CDR2 FQGNSA, per germline. V lost 5 bases, J lost 5 bases, and 15 bases lay in between. CDR3 length: 14 amino acids. CDR3 sequence (DNA): TGTGCCAGCAGCCAACATTACAGGGTTACTGAAGCTTTCTTT. Amino acid sequence: CASSQHYRVTEAFF.

This clone appeared once. The rearrangement links TRBV27 to TRBJ1-1; TRBD1 matches at 9 bases. The CDR3 is 17 residues long. Germline V gene data show CDR1 as MNHEY and CDR2 as SMNVEV (reference sequence). Trimming cost V 6 bases and J 0 bases; bases outside gene matches: 11. For the CDR3, the DNA is TGTGCCAGCAGCCGGGGGACAGGGAGTAGATTGAACACTGAAGCTTTCTTT. It codes for CASSRGTGSRLNTEAFF.

V and J are TRBV7-3 and TRBJ1-1, with 11 bases aligning to TRBD1. After removal of 5 bases from V and 0 bases from J, the junction contained 11 bases not matched to a gene. Germline-derived CDR1 and CDR2 are SGHTA and FQGTGA. The CDR3 totals 18 residues. The CDR3 loop is CASSVGTGGPGMNTEAFF. CDR3 sequence (DNA): TGTGCCAGCAGCGTTGGGACAGGGGGTCCCGGTATGAACACTGAAGCTTTCTTT.

This rearrangement joins TRBV10-1 to TRBJ2-1; 9 bases map to TRBD1. Trimming removed 3 bases from V and 3 bases from J; junction bases left unmatched: 6. CDR1 WNHNN and CDR2 SYGVQD come from the germline V gene (reference sequence). The CDR3 loop spans 16 amino acids. CDR3 DNA sequence: TGCGCCAGCAGTGATAGGACAGGGGTTAACTACAATGAGCAGTTCTTC. As protein: CASSDRTGVNYNEQFF.

The CDR3 region has the DNA TGTGCCAGCTCACAATTGTCGGGACAGACCCCCTCCATCTATGGCTACACCTTC. Its translation is CASSQLSGQTPSIYGYTF. V gene TRBV18 combines with J gene TRBJ1-2; TRBD1 matches at 7 bases. V lost 4 bases to trimming and J lost 4 bases; unmatched junction nucleotides: 18. Germline CDR1 and CDR2: KGHSH and LQKENI. The CDR3 runs 18 residues. The variable domain in full, with the rest retrieved from reference TRBV18 and TRBJ1-2, is NAGVMQNPRHLVRRRGQEARLRCSPMKGHSHVYWYRQLPEEGLKFMVYLQKENIIDESGMPKERFSAEFPKEGPSILRIQQVVRGDSAAYFCASSQLSGQTPSIYGYTFGSGTRLTVV.

The chain carries TRBV7-9 and TRBJ1-4; 7 positions match TRBD1. The CDR3 extends over 18 amino acids. Germline loops: CDR1 SEHNR, CDR2 FQNEAQ (reference sequence). After removal of 3 bases from V and 6 bases from J, the junction contained 16 bases not matched to a gene. Here the CDR3 DNA reads TGTGCCAGCAGCTTGGACTACAGGCCGGGACAGAGATATGAAAAACTGTTTTTT. Translation gives CASSLDYRPGQRYEKLFF.

V and J are TRBV11-2 and TRBJ2-7, with TRBD1 matching 8 bases. The J segment lost 12 bases and the V segment lost 5 bases, leaving 12 bases of the junction unmatched. The V gene's germline CDR1 is SGHAT and CDR2 FQNNGV. There are 13 residues in the CDR3. The CDR3 loop reads CASSVPGQGIAYF. The DNA of the CDR3 is TGTGCCAGCAGCGTGCCCGGACAGGGAATTGCGTACTTC.

The chain links TRBV7-2 to TRBJ1-6; D gene uncertain. Trimming left V 5 bases short and J 1 base short, with 15 bases between. Germline V CDR1 and CDR2: SGHTA, FQGNSA. The CDR3 totals 17 residues. The CDR3 coding sequence is TGTGCCAGCAGCGAAAAGTGGCCTGTTTCCTATAATTCACCCCTCCACTTT. Translation gives CASSEKWPVSYNSPLHF.

The chain combines TRBV4-1 with TRBJ2-5, with D possibly being TRBD1 (5 bases). CDR1 is MGHRA and CDR2 is YSYEKL in the germline V gene. This CDR3 contains 18 residues. Trimming cost V 0 bases and J 7 bases, with 24 bases left between them. The CDR3 DNA sequence: TGCGCCAGCAGCCAAGACCTAGGGGCAATAAAATCTTCGGGGACCCAGTACTTC. Its translation is CASSQDLGAIKSSGTQYF.

The V and J genes are TRBV5-1 and TRBJ2-5; 7 positions agree with TRBD2. J was trimmed by 3 bases and V by 0 bases; bases with no gene match: 2. The CDR3 is 14 amino acids. Germline V lookup: CDR1 SGHRS, CDR2 YFSETQ. The CDR3 protein is CASSLGGSEETQYF. The CDR3 nucleotides read TGCGCCAGCAGCTTGGGCGGGAGTGAAGAGACCCAGTACTTC.

The chain recombines TRBV12-3 or TRBV12-4 with TRBJ2-5; D is undetermined. With 8 bases removed from V and 5 bases from J, the gap between germline ends came to 9 bases. The CDR3 runs to 11 residues. The CDR3 DNA reads TGTGCCAGCCGTGCTGCGGAGACCCAGTACTTC. Protein sequence: CASRAAETQYF.

This clone was seen a handful of times. V gene TRBV7-2 combines with J gene TRBJ1-3; D gene uncertain. The CDR3 length is 13 residues. Germline-derived CDR1 and CDR2 are SGHTA and FQGNSA. V gave up 5 bases and J gave up 6 bases, with 11 bases separating them. CDR3 DNA sequence: TGTGCCAGCAGCCGAGGTCGGGTAAACACCATATATTTT. It yields the protein CASSRGRVNTIYF.

This chain connects TRBV12-5 to TRBJ2-7; D perhaps matches TRBD1 (5 bases). Trimming pared 2 bases from V and 2 bases from J, leaving 13 bases between. CDR1 LGHNT and CDR2 FRNRAP come from the germline V gene. CDR3 length: 15 residues. CDR3 nucleotides: TGTGCTAGTGGTTTGACCCTAGGGGTAGCCTACGAGCAGTACTTC. This gives the protein CASGLTLGVAYEQYF. Supplemented by reference TRBV12-5 and TRBJ2-7, the full variable domain reads DARVTQTPRHKVTEMGQEVTMRCQPILGHNTVFWYRQTMMQGLELLAYFRNRAPLDDSGMPKDRFSAEMPDATLATLKIQPSEPRDSAVYFCASGLTLGVAYEQYFGPGTRLTVT.

Points on this clone: The sample carries other DNA sequences with the same CDR3. The rearrangement joins TRBV19 to TRBJ2-7; D not resolved. This CDR3 region has 11 residues. Trimming removed 5 bases at V and 3 bases at J, with 5 bases between. In germline, CDR1 is LNHDA, CDR2 SQIVND (reference sequence). CDR3 DNA sequence: TGTGCCAGTAGTTCCGGCTACGAGCAGTACTTC. It is translated as CASSSGYEQYF.

The chain carries TRBV2 and TRBJ2-1, with D maybe TRBD2 (6 bases). Looked up from germline, CDR1 is SNHLY and CDR2 is FYNNEI. The CDR3 has 14 amino acids. V was clipped by 6 bases and J by 7 bases, with 16 bases between them. The CDR3 sequence: CASRRLATQNEQFF. The CDR3 DNA is TGTGCCAGCAGGAGGCTAGCGACCCAAAATGAGCAGTTCTTC.

The genes are TRBV14 and TRBJ2-7; D might be TRBD2 (6 bases). This CDR3 has 13 amino acids. Germline V gene data show CDR1 as SGHDN and CDR2 as FVKESK. Trimming removed 4 bases from V and 3 bases from J, with 10 bases in between. Written as DNA, the CDR3 is TGTGCCAGCAGCCGCGGGGCCAGCTACGAGCAGTACTTC. It specifies CASSRGASYEQYF.